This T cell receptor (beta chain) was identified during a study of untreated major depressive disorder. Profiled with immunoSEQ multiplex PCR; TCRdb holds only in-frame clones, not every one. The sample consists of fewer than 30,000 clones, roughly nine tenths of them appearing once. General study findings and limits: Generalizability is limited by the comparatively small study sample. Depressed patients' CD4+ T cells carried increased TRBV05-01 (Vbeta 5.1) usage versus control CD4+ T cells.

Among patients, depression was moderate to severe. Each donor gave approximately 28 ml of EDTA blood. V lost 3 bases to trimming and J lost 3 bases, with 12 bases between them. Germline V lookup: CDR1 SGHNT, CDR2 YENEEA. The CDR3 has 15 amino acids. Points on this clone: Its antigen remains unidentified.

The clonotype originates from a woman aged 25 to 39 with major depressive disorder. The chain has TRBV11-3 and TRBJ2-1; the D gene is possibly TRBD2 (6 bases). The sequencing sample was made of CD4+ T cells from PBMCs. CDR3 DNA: TGTGCCAGCAGCTTTGGGACTCCACTCTACAATGAGCAGTTCTTC. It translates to CASSFGTPLYNEQFF.